This T cell receptor (beta chain) derives from a study of shared clonotypes between healthy human individuals. Study results and limitations: Clonotypes shared by all four donors outscored non-shared clonotypes in generation probability. Owing to a small donor count, the genetic and exposure-history diversity represented was limited.

Original analysis: With immunoSEQ giving junction-only sequences and no quality scores, filtering differed. Some clones are missing from TCRdb's copy, which holds only in-frame ones; the method was immunoSEQ multiplex PCR. The DNA gave D and trimming, while V, J and clone size come from that table. This repertoire shows around 2.5 million clones, approximately 94% found once; its top ten account for 0.36%. Note on this clone: What it binds is unknown.

The origin of this receptor is a man aged 18 to 35 in good health. Some clones in this sample may be carry-over from other donors' samples. Sequenced input: naive CD4+ T cells from PBMCs. Noted subset: CD45RA+ positively selected.

CDR3 DNA sequence: TGTGCCAGCAGCTCACAGGGGGCGTTCAAAGAGCAGTACTTC. It translates to CASSSQGAFKEQYF. The chain links TRBV7-9 to TRBJ2-7; 9 positions agree with TRBD1. Unmatched junction bases numbered 8, after V lost 4 bases and J lost 7 bases. Germline values: CDR1 SEHNR, CDR2 FQNEAQ (reference sequence). The CDR3 has 14 residues.